The T cell receptor beta chain described here comes from a study of identical twins. Study results and caveats: Sequences that were beta out-of-frame showed weaker excess twin sharing. Abundant cord blood beta clonotypes carried fewer insertions; memory repertoires showed none.

This clonotype has a handful of counts. Its target is unknown. Addition of a universal primer site occurred through template switching, and cDNA carried unique molecular identifiers. TCRdb processed the 5' RACE reads anew with MiXCR; each CDR3 protein has one entry. The table lists approximately 220,000 distinct CDR3 sequences, 7.5% of them singletons. J lost 2 bases, V lost 5 bases, and 3 bases had no gene match. The CDR3 is 12 amino acids. Germline V gene data show CDR1 as DFQATT and CDR2 as SNEGSKA (reference sequence). The same sample was also studied in work on yellow fever vaccine responses in identical twins. That report notes: Twins reportedly mounted vaccine T cell responses that seemed partly convergent, partly personalized.

Input material: memory (CD45RO+) T cells sorted from blood. The receptor was derived from a woman aged 18-29 years in good health. V gene TRBV20-1 combines with J gene TRBJ2-7, with 7 bases lining up with TRBD1. CDR3 nucleotides: TGCAGTGCTCCCGGACAGGCCTACGAGCAGTACTTC. It encodes CSAPGQAYEQYF.